The 29 T cell receptor beta chains listed next were all sequenced from one sample in a study of CD8+ T cells in alopecia areata. Extracted from the samples, RNA was reverse transcribed into cDNA to serve as the sequencing template. The method was immunoSEQ multiplex PCR; TCRdb's version includes in-frame clones alone and lacks a portion of them. Of around 200,000 clones listed, roughly 50% are singletons. Indicated treatment: oral pan-JAK inhibitor, 5-10 mg twice daily. The material sequenced was CD8+ T cells sorted from blood, taken at week 24, from a patient treated with tofacitinib. The receptors were sampled from a human donor with alopecia areata.

The chain couples TRBV7-3 to TRBJ2-3, with 14 bases aligning to TRBD2. With V trimmed by 3 bases and J by 4 bases, 0 bases remained unmatched. CDR1 SGHTA and CDR2 FQGTGA come from the germline V gene. The CDR3 sequence is 15 residues long. DNA of the CDR3: TGTGCCAGCAGCTTGACTAGCGGGGGGGCAGATACGCAGTATTTT. Protein product: CASSLTSGGADTQYF.

The chain is built from TRBV5-1 and TRBJ2-7, with D unclear. The CDR3 loop spans 15 amino acids. The germline gives CDR1 SGHRS, CDR2 YFSETQ. Trimming took off 1 base at V and 6 bases at J, with 17 bases between the two ends. The CDR3 here is CASSLRDPALFEQYF. CDR3 coding DNA: TGCGCCAGCAGCTTGCGCGATCCCGCCCTTTTCGAGCAGTACTTC.

The chain carries TRBV5-1 and TRBJ1-2; perhaps TRBD1 as D (6 bases). Trimming removed 0 bases from V and 4 bases from J, with 10 bases in between. Germline V CDR1 and CDR2: SGHRS, YFSETQ. The CDR3 loop spans 14 amino acids. The CDR3 spells CASSLVGGLYGYTF. The DNA of the CDR3 is TGCGCCAGCAGCTTGGTAGGGGGGCTCTATGGCTACACCTTC.

This chain joins TRBV7-9 and TRBJ1-1, with unresolved D. V was trimmed by 5 bases and J by 0 bases, leaving 10 bases between them. CDR1 SEHNR and CDR2 FQNEAQ come from the germline V gene (reference sequence). This CDR3 is built from 14 residues. The CDR3 DNA sequence: TGTGCCAGCAGCCCCCAACAGCTGAACACTGAAGCTTTCTTT. Its protein product is CASSPQQLNTEAFF.

The chain carries TRBV27 and TRBJ2-7, with 12 bases identical to TRBD2. CDR1 and CDR2 (germline): MNHEY, SMNVEV (reference sequence). The CDR3 runs to 14 residues. V dropped 5 bases and J dropped 9; count of bases not matched to a gene: 8. The CDR3 loop is CASSQTSGGSGQYF. In DNA form, the CDR3 reads TGTGCCAGCAGTCAGACTAGCGGGGGATCAGGGCAGTACTTC.

Details on this clone: The sample carries other DNA sequences with the same CDR3. This chain joins TRBV6-5 and TRBJ2-5; D gene unclear. From germline, CDR1 is MNHEY and CDR2 SVGAGI. There are 11 residues in the CDR3. V shed 2 bases and J shed 5 bases, with 3 bases lying between them. CDR3 residues: CASSYSETQYF. DNA for the CDR3: TGTGCCAGCAGTTACAGCGAGACCCAGTACTTC.

In its sample, this clone was seen a few times. V is TRBV4-1 and J is TRBJ2-1, with a possible D match to TRBD1 (6 bases). The V gene's germline CDR1 is MGHRA and CDR2 YSYEKL. Trimming cost V 5 bases and J 7 bases, with 15 bases left between them. CDR3 size: 14 residues. The CDR3 reads CASSNLGQTNEQFF. CDR3 DNA: TGCGCCAGCAGCAACCTTGGACAGACAAATGAGCAGTTCTTC.

This sequence joins TRBV29-1 and TRBJ1-5; TRBD1 aligns across 7 bases. Germline V lookup: CDR1 SQVTM, CDR2 ANQGSEA. The CDR3 is 13 residues long. The ends lost 6 bases at V and 2 bases at J; junction bases unmatched: 4. The CDR3 loop is CSVDRVCNQPQHF. The CDR3 nucleotides are TGCAGCGTAGACAGGGTGTGCAATCAGCCCCAGCATTTT.

The chain carries TRBV7-8 and TRBJ2-7; the D call may be TRBD1 or TRBD2 (5 bases each). Trimming shortened V by 5 bases and J by 6 bases, and 11 bases separated the two germline ends. CDR1 and CDR2 (germline): SGHVS, FQNEAQ. CDR3 length equals 12 residues. CDR3 in amino acids: CASSRGDGEQYF. The CDR3 bases are TGTGCCAGCAGCCGAGGGGACGGCGAGCAGTACTTC.

This chain joins TRBV7-8 and TRBJ2-7; tentative D call: TRBD2 (5 bases). Per the germline V gene, CDR1 is SGHVS and CDR2 is FQNEAQ. CDR3 length: 13 amino acids. Trimming shortened V by 1 base and J by 4 bases, and 8 bases separated the two germline ends. The CDR3 spells CASSLGSGYEQYF. The CDR3 DNA sequence: TGTGCCAGCAGCTTAGGGTCGGGGTACGAGCAGTACTTC.

This chain joins TRBV15 and TRBJ2-2; D is unclear. The length of the CDR3 is 13 residues. CDR1 is LNHNV, CDR2 YYDKDF, per germline (reference sequence). V lost 6 bases and J lost 2, with 7 bases in between. Here the CDR3 DNA reads TGTGCCACCAGAGGTGAAAACACCGGGGAGCTGTTTTTT. This translates into CATRGENTGELFF.

The chain combines TRBV12-5 with TRBJ2-2; tentative D call: TRBD1 (5 bases). CDR3 length: 18 amino acids. Trimming took 5 bases from V and 3 from J, leaving 22 bases between them. The germline CDR1 and CDR2 sequences are LGHNT and FRNRAP. The CDR3: CASGTDASEDTYTGELFF. CDR3 coding DNA: TGTGCTAGTGGTACCGACGCTTCTGAGGACACCTACACCGGGGAGCTGTTTTTT.

The chain links TRBV6-5 to TRBJ1-2; 7 bases fit TRBD1. The CDR3 sequence is 13 residues long. Per the germline V gene, CDR1 is MNHEY and CDR2 is SVGAGI. The J segment lost 4 bases and the V segment lost 6 bases, leaving 5 bases of the junction unmatched. DNA for the CDR3: TGTGCCAGCAGCACCGGGACAGCCTATGGCTACACCTTC. Protein sequence: CASSTGTAYGYTF.

The genes are TRBV11-2 and TRBJ1-5; D is ambiguous. The CDR3 runs 13 residues. CDR1 is SGHAT, CDR2 FQNNGV, per germline. V dropped 2 bases and J dropped 5 bases, with 7 bases sitting between them. The CDR3 is CASSLWVDQPQHF. CDR3 nucleotide sequence: TGTGCCAGCAGCTTATGGGTGGATCAGCCCCAGCATTTT.

V and J are TRBV30 and TRBJ1-2; D gene ambiguous. The CDR3 has 13 residues. Trimming shortened V by 7 bases and J by 1 base, and 13 bases separated the two germline ends. Germline CDR1 GTSNPN, CDR2 SVGIG (reference sequence). Here the CDR3 reads CASQLGFNYGYTF. CDR3 DNA: TGTGCCTCCCAACTAGGGTTTAACTATGGCTACACCTTC.

The chain has TRBV5-6 and TRBJ2-1, with D hard to call. Germline V gene sequence: CDR1 SGHDT, CDR2 YYEEEE. This CDR3 region has 12 residues. With 2 bases removed from V and 9 bases from J, the gap between germline ends came to 9 bases. Here the CDR3 reads CASSLATGEQFF. The CDR3 bases are TGTGCCAGCAGCTTAGCGACGGGTGAGCAGTTCTTC.

The table lists this clone with a few counts. DNA for the CDR3: TGTGCCAGCGGGCCCACAGGGATCACTGAAGCTTTCTTT. As protein: CASGPTGITEAFF. The rearrangement joins TRBV19 to TRBJ1-1, with D perhaps TRBD1 (6 bases). The CDR3 has 13 residues. V was cut by 9 bases and J by 4 bases, with 15 bases left in between. Per germline, CDR1 LNHDA and CDR2 SQIVND (reference sequence).

The chain combines TRBV2 with TRBJ2-1; D might be TRBD2 (6 bases). The CDR3 is made up of 14 amino acids. V was shortened by 6 bases and J by 5 bases, with 14 bases between the two germline ends. Germline lookup yields CDR1 SNHLY and CDR2 FYNNEI. The CDR3 region has the DNA TGTGCCAGCAGAGAGGGACTCAATGACAATGAGCAGTTCTTC. Encoded protein: CASREGLNDNEQFF.

The chain carries TRBV2 and TRBJ2-5; the match to TRBD1 covers 7 bases. The CDR3 consists of 15 residues. Germline-derived CDR1 and CDR2 are SNHLY and FYNNEI. After removal of 4 bases from V and 4 bases from J, the junction contained 9 bases not matched to a gene. CDR3 DNA sequence: TGTGCCAGCAGTGGATATACAGGGGATGGAGAGACCCAGTACTTC. Translating it yields CASSGYTGDGETQYF.

This clone was observed a few times. This chain joins TRBV19 and TRBJ2-6; TRBD1 matches 10 bases. This CDR3 comprises 17 residues. Losses at the gene ends were 5 bases for V and 2 bases for J; bases not matched to a gene: 6. From germline, CDR1 is LNHDA and CDR2 SQIVND (reference sequence). CDR3: CASSPGQGLTGANVLTF. In DNA form, the CDR3 reads TGTGCCAGTAGTCCGGGACAGGGGCTAACTGGGGCCAACGTCCTGACTTTC. Filled out from reference TRBV19 and TRBJ2-6, the complete variable domain reads DGGITQSPKYLFRKEGQNVTLSCEQNLNHDAMYWYRQDPGQGLRLIYYSQIVNDFQKGDIAEGYSVSREKKESFPLTVTSAQKNPTAFYLCASSPGQGLTGANVLTFGAGSRLTVL.

This clone was seen a few times. This chain links TRBV7-9 with TRBJ1-2, with TRBD1 matching 8 bases. The CDR3 contains 15 residues. Trimming cost V 6 bases and J 2 bases; bases outside gene matches: 8. Germline V gene sequence: CDR1 SEHNR, CDR2 FQNEAQ (reference sequence). The CDR3 bases are TGTGCCAGCAGACCACCGGGACAGGTCAACTATGGCTACACCTTC. This gives the protein CASRPPGQVNYGYTF.

The gene calls are TRBV6-1 and TRBJ1-2; the D is unclear. Germline values: CDR1 MNHNS, CDR2 SASEGT. The ends were cut back, 3 bases at V and 12 bases at J, with 11 bases in the middle. This CDR3 spans 11 amino acids. The CDR3, as DNA: TGTGCCAGCAGTGATGGATATCGGGACACCTTC. This translates into CASSDGYRDTF.

This clone was observed once. An end of the junction does not agree with germline; a read error may underlie this. V is TRBV5-1 and J is TRBJ2-5; weak D call: TRBD2 (7 bases). Germline CDR1 reads SGHRS; CDR2 reads YFSETQ. This CDR3 has 15 residues. For the CDR3, the DNA is TGCGCCAGCAGCTTGTACGGGGGGCCAGAGGAGAGCCAGTACTTC. Translation gives CASSLYGGPEESQYF.

The chain links TRBV15 to TRBJ1-5; 7 bases are a match to TRBD1. CDR1 is LNHNV, CDR2 YYDKDF, per germline (reference sequence). V shed 1 base, J shed 0 bases, and the junction held 3 bases outside the gene matches. The CDR3 spans 16 residues. Here the CDR3 reads CATSRGTGVSNQPQHF. In nucleotides, the CDR3 is TGTGCCACCAGCAGAGGGACAGGCGTTAGCAATCAGCCCCAGCATTTT. The full variable domain, its missing parts supplied by reference TRBV15 and TRBJ1-5, is DAMVIQNPRYQVTQFGKPVTLSCSQTLNHNVMYWYQQKSSQAPKLLFHYYDKDFNNEADTPDNFQSRRPNTSFCFLDIRSPGLGDTAMYLCATSRGTGVSNQPQHFGDGTRLSIL.

V is TRBV4-1 and J is TRBJ2-1, with 7 bases that match TRBD1. The length of the CDR3 is 16 residues. Germline V gene lookup returns CDR1 MGHRA and CDR2 YSYEKL. The ends lost 1 base at V and 0 bases at J; junction bases unmatched: 3. CDR3 amino acids: CASSQVGGSSYNEQFF. CDR3 bases: TGCGCCAGCAGCCAAGTAGGGGGCAGCTCCTACAATGAGCAGTTCTTC.

V usage is TRBV15 and J usage is TRBJ2-7; D gene ambiguous. V lost 1 base and J lost 7, with 8 bases in between. There are 12 residues in the CDR3. Germline V gives CDR1 LNHNV, CDR2 YYDKDF (reference sequence). The CDR3 here is CATSRGSSEQYF. CDR3 nucleotides: TGTGCCACCAGCAGAGGATCTTCGGAGCAGTACTTC.

This clone was counted between two and nine times. The chain is built from TRBV7-2 and TRBJ2-5; no clear D gene. This CDR3 region has 14 residues. Trimming pared 3 bases from V and 5 bases from J, leaving 13 bases between. The germline CDR1 and CDR2 sequences are SGHTA and FQGNSA. The CDR3, as DNA: TGTGCCAGCAGCTTCCCGGGTGGCTTGGAGACCCAGTACTTC. Translation gives CASSFPGGLETQYF.

The chain recombines TRBV9 with TRBJ1-1, with D perhaps matching TRBD1 (5 bases). This CDR3 is built from 15 residues. V was pared by 0 bases and J by 1 base, with 10 bases between. The germline V gene encodes CDR1 SGDLS and CDR2 YYNGEE. The CDR3 sequence is CASSVDSGGNTEAFF. In DNA form, the CDR3 reads TGTGCCAGCAGCGTAGACTCCGGGGGGAACACTGAAGCTTTCTTT.

This clone was seen more than once but under ten times. This chain connects TRBV11-1 to TRBJ2-4; D is perhaps TRBD2 (5 bases). CDR1 is SGHAT and CDR2 is FQDESV in the germline V gene (reference sequence). The V gene lost 3 bases and the J gene lost 8 bases, with 14 bases spanning the gap. The CDR3 length is 14 residues. The DNA of the CDR3 is TGTGCCAGCAGCTTGATGGCTAGCCTGGACATTCAGTACTTC. Encoded protein: CASSLMASLDIQYF.